The rows below give T cell receptor beta chains drawn from one sample of a study of T cells in Graves' hyperthyroidism and ophthalmopathy. TCRdb processed the multiplex PCR reads anew with MiXCR; each CDR3 protein has one entry. Of almost 600,000 distinct CDR3 sequences listed, under 60% are singletons. Sequences were obtained from peripheral blood or thyroid tissue (not recorded which). The receptor set was obtained from a young woman with Graves' hyperthyroidism. Each CDR3 is given with its conserved first and last residue. A D gene is named only where the DNA matches it firmly. Size tells how often a clone was seen (once, few, many) or the class of an expanded clone, and some rows leave it out.

V gene	J gene	D gene	clone size	CDR3 protein	CDR3 DNA
TRBV7-6	TRBJ2-2	NA	NA	CARSLARAPTGEPFF	TGTGCCAGAAGCTTAGCTCGTGCCCCTACCGGGGAGCCGTTTTTT
TRBV29-1	TRBJ2-7	TRBD1	few	CSVYSGGQYEQYF	TGCAGCGTCTACTCAGGGGGCCAGTACGAGCAGTACTTC
TRBV6-5	TRBJ1-1	NA	few	CASSYIGGAPSILNTEAFF	TGTGCCAGCAGTTACATCGGTGGAGCGCCCTCAATTCTGAACACTGAAGCTTTCTTT
TRBV15	TRBJ1-2	NA	NA	CATSRDLQGAGYTF	TGTGCCACCAGCAGAGATCTCCAAGGGGCTGGCTACACCTTC
TRBV11-2	TRBJ1-1	NA	NA	CASSLAGRSNEAFF	TGTGCCAGCAGCTTAGCGGGTAGAAGCAATGAGGCTTTCTTT
TRBV5-8	TRBJ1-4	NA	many	CASSLGYRENTNEKLFF	TGTGCCAGCAGCTTGGGCTACAGGGAGAACACTAATGAAAAACTGTTTTTT
TRBV11-2	TRBJ1-1	NA	many	CASSLRRANTEAFF	TGTGCCAGCAGCTTACGGAGGGCGAACACTGAAGCTTTCTTT
TRBV12-3/TRBV12-4	TRBJ1-1	TRBD1	many	CASSSHGQANRYTEAFF	TGTGCCAGCAGTTCACACGGACAGGCGAATAGGTACACTGAAGCTTTCTTT
TRBV28	TRBJ2-5	TRBD1	NA	CASSLWTGGGETQYF	TGTGCCAGCAGTTTATGGACAGGGGGCGGAGAGACCCAGTACTTC
TRBV20-1	TRBJ1-2	TRBD1	NA	CSARDHRGSYGYTF	TGCAGTGCTAGAGATCACAGGGGGAGCTATGGCTACACCTTC
TRBV19	TRBJ2-5	TRBD1	NA	CANSALTQGAEQETQYF	TGTGCCAATAGTGCATTGACACAGGGGGCCGAACAAGAGACCCAGTACTTC
TRBV12-3/TRBV12-4	TRBJ1-5	NA	NA	CASSYSGVVNQPQHF	TGTGCCAGCAGTTACTCGGGTGTGGTCAATCAGCCCCAGCATTTT
TRBV20-1	TRBJ2-7	TRBD2	NA	CSARGGTSGSYEQYF	TGCAGTGCTAGAGGTGGGACTAGCGGGAGTTACGAGCAGTACTTC
TRBV7-9	TRBJ2-7	TRBD2	few	CASSPTSGRTFYEQYF	TGTGCCAGCAGCCCTACCAGCGGGAGAACGTTTTACGAGCAGTACTTC
TRBV19	TRBJ2-7	TRBD1	NA	CASITGTGDYEQYF	TGTGCCAGTATTACCGGGACAGGGGACTACGAGCAGTACTTC
TRBV4-3	TRBJ1-2	NA	many	CASSQRVPGAANYGYTF	TGCGCCAGCAGCCAACGGGTCCCGGGAGCGGCTAACTATGGCTACACCTTC